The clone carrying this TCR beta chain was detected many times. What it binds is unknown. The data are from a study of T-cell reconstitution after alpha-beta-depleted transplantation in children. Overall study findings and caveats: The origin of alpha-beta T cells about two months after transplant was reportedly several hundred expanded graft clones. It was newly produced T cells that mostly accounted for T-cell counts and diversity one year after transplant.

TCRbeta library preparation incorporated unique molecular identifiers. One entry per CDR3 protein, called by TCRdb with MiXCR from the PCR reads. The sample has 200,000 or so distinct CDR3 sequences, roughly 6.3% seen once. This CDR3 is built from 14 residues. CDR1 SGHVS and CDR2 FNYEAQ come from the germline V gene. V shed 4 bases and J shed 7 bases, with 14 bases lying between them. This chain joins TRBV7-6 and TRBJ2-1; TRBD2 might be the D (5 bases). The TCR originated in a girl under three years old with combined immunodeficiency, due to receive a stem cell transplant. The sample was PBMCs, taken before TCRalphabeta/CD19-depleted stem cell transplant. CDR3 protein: CASSWNSDWNEQFF. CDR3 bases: TGTGCCAGCAGCTGGAATAGCGATTGGAATGAGCAGTTCTTC.